This T cell receptor beta chain was sequenced in a study of a mutant IDH1 vaccine in newly diagnosed glioma. Looking at the study overall: Beginning 4-6 weeks after radiotherapy alone, or with temozolomide cycles, vaccination took place. Visits V12 and V13 fell at weeks 35 and 47, respectively. Former treatment meant radiotherapy, temozolomide, or both; the majority had gotten both.

Method: immunoSEQ multiplex PCR; TCRdb's copy keeps in-frame clones and lacks some. Of around 60,000 clones listed, roughly 76% are singletons. Germline V gene lookup returns CDR1 SGHRS and CDR2 YFSETQ. The CDR3 contains 14 residues. V lost 1 base and J lost 8; bases outside the gene matches: 8. A note on this clone: Its antigen is not identified.

Time point noted: week 35, safety follow-up. In the vaccine, a single dose held 300 ug of the mutant IDH1 20-mer peptide, along with topical imiquimod. Study-level points and caveats: Of all patients, about 93% showed vaccine-induced immune responses.

This TCR derives from a man aged 35-49 years with glioma. This sequence joins TRBV5-1 and TRBJ2-5; 7 positions agree with TRBD1. The source material was PBMCs, sampled from a glioma patient whose treatment included an IDH1 peptide vaccine. CDR3 region: CASSLTGEEITQYF. Written as DNA, the CDR3 is TGCGCCAGCAGCTTGACAGGGGAAGAGATAACCCAGTACTTC. The variable domain in full, with the rest retrieved from reference TRBV5-1 and TRBJ2-5, is KAGVTQTPRYLIKTRGQQVTLSCSPISGHRSVSWYQQTPGQGLQFLFEYFSETQRNKGNFPGRFSGRQFSNSRSEMNVSTLELGDSALYLCASSLTGEEITQYFGPGTRLLVL.